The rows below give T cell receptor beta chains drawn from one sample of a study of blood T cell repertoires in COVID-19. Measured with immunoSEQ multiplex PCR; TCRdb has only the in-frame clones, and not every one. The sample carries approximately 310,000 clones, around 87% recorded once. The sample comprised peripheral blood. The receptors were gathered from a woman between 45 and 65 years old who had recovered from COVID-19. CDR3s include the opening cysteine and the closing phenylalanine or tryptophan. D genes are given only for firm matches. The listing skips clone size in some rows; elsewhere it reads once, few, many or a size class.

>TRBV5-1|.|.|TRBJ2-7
CASSFGNYEQYF
TGCGCCAGCAGCTTCGGGAACTACGAGCAGTACTTC
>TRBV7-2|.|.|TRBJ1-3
CASSLTGEGGNTIYF
TGTGCCAGCAGCTTGACGGGGGAAGGGGGAAACACCATATATTTT
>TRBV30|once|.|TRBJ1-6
CAWSGSGSPLHF
TGTGCCTGGAGTGGCAGTGGTTCACCCCTCCACTTT
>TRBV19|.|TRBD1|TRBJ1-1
CASSPDRVNRAFF
TGTGCCAGTAGTCCGGACAGGGTAAATCGGGCTTTCTTT
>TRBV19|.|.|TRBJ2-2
CASSGYLIGLNTGELFF
TGTGCCAGTAGTGGATACCTGATTGGACTCAACACCGGGGAGCTGTTTTTT
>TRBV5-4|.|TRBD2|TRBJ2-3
CASSLRLAGASGDTQYF
TGTGCCAGCAGCTTAAGACTAGCGGGTGCCTCGGGCGATACGCAGTATTTT
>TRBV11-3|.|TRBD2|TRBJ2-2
CASSLNGGDTGELFF
TGTGCCAGCAGCTTGAACGGGGGGGACACCGGGGAGCTGTTTTTT
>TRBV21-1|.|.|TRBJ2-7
CASMALGTVHEQYF
TGTGCCAGCATGGCCTTAGGGACAGTCCACGAGCAGTACTTC
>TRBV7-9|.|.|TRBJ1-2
CASSGANYGYTF
TGTGCCAGCAGCGGAGCGAACTATGGCTACACCTTC
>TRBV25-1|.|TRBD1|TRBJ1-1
CASSETTGKAFF
TGTGCCAGCAGTGAAACGACAGGGAAAGCTTTCTTT
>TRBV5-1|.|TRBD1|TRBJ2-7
CASSLVSGGRPYEQYF
TGCGCCAGCAGCTTGGTATCAGGGGGTAGGCCCTACGAGCAGTACTTC
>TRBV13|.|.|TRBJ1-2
CASSAPIAQVGGYTF
TGTGCCAGCAGCGCGCCGATCGCCCAGGTGGGTGGCTACACCTTC
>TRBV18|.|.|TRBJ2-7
CASSPLRSYEQYF
TGTGCCAGCTCACCACTCCGCAGCTACGAGCAGTACTTC
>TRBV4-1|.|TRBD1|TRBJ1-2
CASSQGGQAYYGYTF
TGCGCCAGCAGCCAAGGTGGACAGGCGTACTATGGCTACACCTTC
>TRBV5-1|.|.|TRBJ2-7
CASGGSGAYEQYF
TGCGCCAGCGGCGGGTCAGGGGCCTACGAGCAGTACTTC
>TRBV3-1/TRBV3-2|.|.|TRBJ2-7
CASSQAAGRWYEQYF
TGTGCCAGCAGCCAAGCGGCAGGGCGGTGGTACGAGCAGTACTTC
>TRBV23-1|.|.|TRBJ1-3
CASSQSRRWQGYGGNTIYF
TGCGCCAGCAGTCAATCGCGGCGTTGGCAGGGCTATGGTGGAAACACCATATATTTT
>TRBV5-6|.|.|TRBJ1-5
CASSLGPPGNQPQHF
TGTGCCAGCAGCTTGGGACCCCCGGGGAATCAGCCCCAGCATTTT
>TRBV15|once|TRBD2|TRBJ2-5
CATSRELAGVETQYF
TGTGCCACCAGCAGAGAGCTAGCGGGAGTGGAGACCCAGTACTTC
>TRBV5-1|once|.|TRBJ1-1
CASSLISEGTEAFF
TGCGCCAGCAGCTTAATCTCGGAGGGAACTGAAGCTTTCTTT
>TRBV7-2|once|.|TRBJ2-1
CASSLARDTEQFF
TGTGCCAGCAGCTTAGCGCGAGATACTGAGCAGTTCTTC
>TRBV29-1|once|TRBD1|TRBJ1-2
CSVGTGGSNYGYTF
TGCAGCGTTGGGACAGGGGGTTCTAACTATGGCTACACCTTC
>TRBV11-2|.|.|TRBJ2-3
CASSFNPVADTQYF
TGTGCCAGCAGCTTTAATCCAGTGGCAGATACGCAGTATTTT
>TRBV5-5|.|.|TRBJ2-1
CASSLEQYSYNEQFF
TGTGCCAGCAGCTTGGAACAGTACTCCTACAATGAGCAGTTCTTC
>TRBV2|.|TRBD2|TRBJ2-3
CASTRSSGIDTQYF
TGTGCCAGCACCCGCTCTAGCGGGATAGATACGCAGTATTTT
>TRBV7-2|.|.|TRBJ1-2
CASSLGRVGYTF
TGTGCCAGCAGCTTAGGCCGAGTTGGCTACACCTTC
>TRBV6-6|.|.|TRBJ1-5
CASSYRPRKEQPQHF
TGTGCCAGCAGTTACCGACCTCGAAAGGAGCAGCCCCAGCATTTT
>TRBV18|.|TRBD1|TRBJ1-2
CASSPQGDYGYTF
TGTGCCAGCTCACCTCAGGGGGACTATGGCTACACCTTC
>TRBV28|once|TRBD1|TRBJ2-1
CASSKYVSAAGGDEQFF
TGTGCCAGCAGTAAATATGTCAGTGCGGCAGGGGGCGATGAGCAGTTCTTC
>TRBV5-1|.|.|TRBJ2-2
CASSLLAGSTGELFF
TGCGCCAGCAGCCTTCTAGCCGGTAGTACCGGGGAGCTGTTTTTT
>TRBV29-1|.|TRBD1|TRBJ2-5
CSVRGRETQYF
TGCAGCGTCAGGGGGCGGGAGACCCAGTACTTC
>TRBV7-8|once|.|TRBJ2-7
CASSLSSQGTYEQYF
TGTGCCAGCAGCTTATCATCACAGGGAACCTACGAGCAGTACTTC
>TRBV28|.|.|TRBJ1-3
CASSLGPGSGNTIYF
TGTGCCAGCAGTTTAGGCCCGGGTTCTGGAAACACCATATATTTT
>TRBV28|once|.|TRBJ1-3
CASSASSGVTAGNTIYF
TGTGCCAGCAGTGCGAGTTCCGGGGTGACGGCTGGAAACACCATATATTTT
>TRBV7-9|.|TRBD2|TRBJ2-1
CASSLGLAERDEQFF
TGTGCCAGCAGCTTAGGGCTAGCGGAAAGGGATGAGCAGTTCTTC
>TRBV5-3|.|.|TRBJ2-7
CARSALGDGNF
TGTGCCAGAAGCGCCCTAGGGGATGGGAACTTC
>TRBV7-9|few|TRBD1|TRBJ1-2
CASSLFGQGNGYTF
TGTGCCAGCAGCTTATTCGGACAGGGGAACGGCTACACCTTC
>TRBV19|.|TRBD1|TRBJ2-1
CASSIPGQSYNEQFF
TGTGCCAGTAGTATACCGGGACAGAGCTACAATGAGCAGTTCTTC
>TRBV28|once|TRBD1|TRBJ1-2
CASSPGQGGGYTF
TGTGCCAGCAGTCCCGGACAGGGTGGAGGCTACACCTTC
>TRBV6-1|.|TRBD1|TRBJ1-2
CASSVRTGGSNYGYTF
TGTGCCAGCAGTGTTAGGACAGGGGGTTCTAACTATGGCTACACCTTC
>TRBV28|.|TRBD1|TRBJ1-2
CASSLGQGGYTF
TGTGCCAGCAGTCTAGGACAGGGGGGCTACACCTTC
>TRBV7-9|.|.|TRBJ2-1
CASSLVRLGGNEQFF
TGTGCCAGCAGCTTAGTCCGACTAGGAGGCAATGAGCAGTTCTTC
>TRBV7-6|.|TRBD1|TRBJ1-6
CASSLNRGDDSPLHF
TGTGCCAGCAGCTTAAACAGGGGGGACGATTCACCCCTCCACTTT
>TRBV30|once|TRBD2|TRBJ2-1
CASTGTTINEQFF
TGTGCCTCGACCGGGACTACCATCAATGAGCAGTTCTTC
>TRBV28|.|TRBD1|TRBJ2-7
CASKIPTGTGGAEQYF
TGTGCCAGCAAAATCCCGACCGGGACAGGAGGCGCCGAGCAGTACTTC